Presented here are 24 T cell receptor beta chains from one specimen sequenced in a study of blood T cells in healthy people across ages. Combining a sample-barcoded 5' primer with a J-beta primer mix, a second PCR ran for 7 to 11 cycles. Via MiXCR, TCRdb re-called the 5' RACE reads, giving one row per CDR3 protein. This repertoire shows roughly 1.5 million distinct CDR3 sequences, 40% to 45% found once; its top ten account for 4%. Input material: blood. The receptors derive from a woman aged 18 to 35 in good health.

Points on this clonotype: At one boundary the junction diverges from the germline segment, which might be a read error. The rearrangement joins TRBV7-9 to TRBJ2-1; D call uncertain. This CDR3 region has 17 residues. Looked up from germline, CDR1 is SEHNR and CDR2 is FQNEAQ (reference sequence). The CDR3 DNA reads TGTGCCAGCAGCTTAGCGCTAAGGCAGAAGTCCTACAGTGAGCAGTTCTTC. Translated: CASSLALRQKSYSEQFF.

This clonotype was seen a handful of times. One end of the junction fails to match germline, which may point to a read error. V is TRBV15 and J is TRBJ1-5; no firm D call. The CDR3 has 14 residues. Germline-derived CDR1 and CDR2 are LNHNV and YYDKDF (reference sequence). CDR3 coding DNA: TGTGCCACCAGCGGAGAATCGGGTAATCAGCCCCAGCATTTT. This encodes CATSGESGNQPQHF.

This clonotype appeared a few times. V is TRBV4-1 and J is TRBJ2-3, with 7 nucleotides matching TRBD2. The ends lost 6 bases at V and 4 bases at J; junction bases unmatched: 10. The CDR3 runs to 15 residues. Germline values: CDR1 MGHRA, CDR2 YSYEKL. The CDR3 protein is CASSPSGVGPDTQYF. The CDR3 DNA reads as TGCGCCAGCAGTCCGAGCGGGGTGGGCCCAGATACGCAGTATTTT.

The chain uses TRBV4-3 and TRBJ2-4, with 9 nucleotides matching TRBD1. CDR1 is LGHNA and CDR2 is YSLEER in the germline V gene. V shed 4 bases and J 7 bases; nucleotides not matched to a gene: 2. This CDR3 region has 13 residues. The CDR3 protein is CASSRGQGNIQYF. DNA for the CDR3: TGCGCCAGCAGCCGGGGACAGGGCAACATTCAGTACTTC.

This clonotype was observed a few times. The chain recombines TRBV28 with TRBJ2-1; D not resolved. The V end was cut by 2 bases, the J end by 13 bases, with 12 bases between. This CDR3 region has 12 residues. Looked up from germline, CDR1 is MDHEN and CDR2 is SYDVKM. The CDR3 loop is CASSLNQQPQFF. As DNA, the CDR3 is TGTGCCAGCAGTTTAAATCAACAGCCACAGTTCTTC.

This clonotype was recorded a few times. The J gene is TRBJ1-2, the V gene TRBV20-1; possibly TRBD1 for D (5 bases). V was trimmed by 0 bases and J by 3 bases, leaving 14 bases between them. The CDR3 sequence is 15 residues long. Per the germline V gene, CDR1 is DFQATT and CDR2 is SNEGSKA (reference sequence). This CDR3 reads CSARDTWQGDYGYTF. CDR3 in DNA: TGCAGTGCTAGAGATACTTGGCAGGGCGACTATGGCTACACCTTC.

The chain carries TRBV7-6 and TRBJ2-1; 11 bases agree with TRBD2. Germline V gene lookup returns CDR1 SGHVS and CDR2 FNYEAQ. V shed 3 bases, J shed 10 bases, and the junction held 11 bases outside the gene matches. CDR3 size: 16 residues. CDR3: CASSFYSGRASYEQFF. In DNA, the CDR3 is TGTGCCAGCAGCTTTTATAGCGGGAGGGCTTCCTACGAGCAGTTCTTC.

This clonotype came up a few times. The V call is TRBV20-1, the J call TRBJ1-1; TRBD1 is a possible D gene (6 bases). CDR1 and CDR2 (germline): DFQATT, SNEGSKA (reference sequence). Deletions cut 0 bases from V and 4 bases from J, with 15 bases between. The CDR3 contains 15 residues. CDR3 sequence reads: CSARDGLGGRTEAFF. CDR3 sequence (DNA): TGCAGTGCTAGAGACGGGCTCGGGGGCCGCACTGAAGCTTTCTTT.

This clonotype was counted a few times. The rearrangement links TRBV27 to TRBJ1-2, with D unresolved. Germline V lookup: CDR1 MNHEY, CDR2 SMNVEV (reference sequence). The CDR3 spans 15 residues. V was clipped by 6 bases and J by 3 bases, with 17 bases between them. CDR3 nucleotide sequence: TGTGCCAGCAGCCGAAACGGATTCCTTGACTATGGCTACACCTTC. As protein: CASSRNGFLDYGYTF.

This clonotype was seen a few times. CDR3 region: CASRLYRVSSYNEQFF. In DNA, the CDR3 is TGTGCCAGCAGGCTATACAGGGTATCCTCCTACAATGAGCAGTTCTTC. The chain employs TRBV27 and TRBJ2-1, with D maybe TRBD1 (6 bases). The CDR3 spans 16 residues. The V end lost 6 bases, the J end lost 0 bases, and 15 bases lay between the germline ends. Germline CDR1 and CDR2: MNHEY and SMNVEV (reference sequence).

This clonotype was picked up a small number of times. V is TRBV7-3 and J is TRBJ2-3; D remains ambiguous. The V end was cut by 0 bases, the J end by 1 base, with 8 bases between. Per the germline V gene, CDR1 is SGHTA and CDR2 is FQGTGA. The CDR3 extends over 15 amino acids. CDR3 in amino acids: CASSLTGYGTDTQYF. Written as DNA, the CDR3 is TGTGCCAGCAGCTTAACAGGGTACGGCACAGATACGCAGTATTTT.

There are a few counts of this clonotype. The V and J genes are TRBV7-9 and TRBJ2-7, with 7 bases identical to TRBD1. CDR1 and CDR2 (germline): SEHNR, FQNEAQ (reference sequence). The CDR3 covers 12 residues. CDR3 DNA sequence: TGTGTCTGGGTTGAACCAGGGGGCGAGCAGTACTTC. This sequence encodes CVWVEPGGEQYF.

As concerns this clonotype: This may arise from a read error, as a much more abundant clone is one base away. J is TRBJ2-7 and V is TRBV29-1; weak D call: TRBD1 (6 bases). The CDR3 length is 12 residues. Germline CDR1 reads SQVTM; CDR2 reads ANQGSEA. For the CDR3, the DNA is TGCGGCGTTGGGACAAACGCCTACGAGCAGTACTTC. Its translation: CGVGTNAYEQYF.

This chain links TRBV15 with TRBJ2-7, with TRBD2 matching over 7 bases. J gave up 2 bases and V 0 bases, and 10 bases lay outside the gene matches. Per the germline V gene, CDR1 is LNHNV and CDR2 is YYDKDF (reference sequence). CDR3 length: 17 amino acids. CDR3 DNA sequence: TGTGCCACCAGCAGAGATCGACTAGCTGATAATACCTACGAGCAGTACTTC. Translation gives CATSRDRLADNTYEQYF.

The genes are TRBV11-2 and TRBJ2-2; D not certain. The V gene's germline CDR1 is SGHAT and CDR2 FQNNGV. Between the trimmed V and J ends, which lost 0 bases and 9 bases, there was a span of 11 bases. The CDR3 runs 14 residues. CDR3 sequence reads: CASSLEEWSWELFF. The CDR3 nucleotides are TGTGCCAGCAGCTTAGAAGAATGGTCGTGGGAGCTGTTTTTT.

The gene calls are TRBV20-1 and TRBJ1-5; D unclear. Per the germline V gene, CDR1 is DFQATT and CDR2 is SNEGSKA (reference sequence). V lost 1 base and J lost 0, with 7 bases in between. The CDR3 sequence is 14 residues long. The CDR3 here is CSARVDDSNQPQHF. Here the CDR3 DNA reads TGCAGTGCTAGAGTTGACGATAGCAATCAGCCCCAGCATTTT.

This clonotype has at least ten counts. The chain is built from TRBV12-3 or TRBV12-4 and TRBJ2-1, with 14 bases fitting TRBD2. This CDR3 contains 17 residues. Trimming took 6 bases from V and 5 from J; bases not matched to a gene: 9. The chain's CDR3 is CASRGLAGAQRNNEQFF. The CDR3 coding sequence is TGTGCCAGCAGGGGACTAGCGGGGGCCCAGAGGAACAATGAGCAGTTCTTC.

This clonotype was observed a handful of times. The rearrangement links TRBV12-3 or TRBV12-4 to TRBJ2-7; the D gene is possibly TRBD1 (5 bases). This CDR3 is built from 16 residues. With 1 base removed from V and 2 bases from J, the gap between germline ends came to 15 bases. The CDR3 bases are TGTGCCAGCAGTTTAGTATTTACAGGATTTACCTACGAGCAGTACTTC. Amino acid sequence: CASSLVFTGFTYEQYF.

This clonotype was seen a handful of times. The chain recombines TRBV12-3 or TRBV12-4 with TRBJ2-5; 9 nucleotides agree with TRBD1. Matching the DNA end better, TRBJ2-7 makes the J call doubtful. This CDR3 comprises 14 residues. The CDR3 nucleotides read TGTGCCAGCAGACCGGGACAGGGTTTTTACGAGCAGTACTTC. Its protein product is CASRPGQGFYEQYF.

This clonotype was seen only a few times. This chain uses TRBV12-3 or TRBV12-4 with TRBJ2-5; 9 bases are shared with TRBD1. CDR3 length: 15 amino acids. The trim removed 0 bases at V and 2 bases at J, leaving 1 base unmatched. CDR3 amino acids: CASSLATGGQETQYF. The CDR3 DNA sequence: TGTGCCAGCAGTTTAGCGACAGGGGGGCAAGAGACCCAGTACTTC.

The chain recombines TRBV19 with TRBJ2-1; 8 bases match TRBD2. Germline V CDR1 and CDR2: LNHDA, SQIVND (reference sequence). With 8 bases clipped from V and 10 bases from J, the junction kept 13 bases outside the gene matches. The CDR3 is 14 residues long. The CDR3 nucleotides read TGTGCCAGTCGGACGGGAGGGCCCCTCGCGGAGCAGTTCTTC. This translates into CASRTGGPLAEQFF.

The rearrangement joins TRBV7-9 to TRBJ2-7; 8 bases are shared with TRBD2. J lost 7 bases, V lost 2 bases, and 22 bases had no gene match. The CDR3 has 19 residues. CDR1 and CDR2 from the germline V gene are SEHNR and FQNEAQ (reference sequence). The DNA for the CDR3 is TGTGCCAGCAGCTTACGAGGACTAGCTGCTCGGAGCTCCTACAATGAGCAGTACTTC. Translated, it gives CASSLRGLAARSSYNEQYF.

This clonotype appeared a few times. This rearrangement joins TRBV27 to TRBJ2-7; D gene unclear. Germline-derived CDR1 and CDR2 are MNHEY and SMNVEV (reference sequence). The CDR3 totals 15 residues. Trimming stripped 0 bases from V and 6 bases from J, with 15 bases between. The CDR3 here is CASSLSYGYPREQYF. In DNA form, the CDR3 reads TGTGCCAGCAGTTTATCTTATGGCTACCCTCGCGAGCAGTACTTC.

This clonotype has just a few counts. J is TRBJ2-3 and V is TRBV7-9, with a weak D call TRBD2 (6 bases). Germline assignment: CDR1 SEHNR and CDR2 FQNEAQ (reference sequence). The CDR3 runs to 13 residues. The ends were cut back, 4 bases at V and 6 bases at J, with 11 bases in the middle. The CDR3 sequence is CASSSMGRDTQYF. CDR3 DNA sequence: TGTGCCAGCAGCTCCATGGGGAGGGATACGCAGTATTTT.